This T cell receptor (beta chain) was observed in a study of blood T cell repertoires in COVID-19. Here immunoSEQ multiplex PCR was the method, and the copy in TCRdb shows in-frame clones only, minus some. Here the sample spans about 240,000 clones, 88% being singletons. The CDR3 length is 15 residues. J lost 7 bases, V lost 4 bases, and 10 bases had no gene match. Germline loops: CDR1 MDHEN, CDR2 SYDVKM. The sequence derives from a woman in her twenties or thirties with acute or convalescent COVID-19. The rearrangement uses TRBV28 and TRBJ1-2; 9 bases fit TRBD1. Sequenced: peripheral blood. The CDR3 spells CASSSFPGTGSGYTF. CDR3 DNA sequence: TGTGCCAGCAGTTCATTTCCCGGGACAGGGTCTGGCTACACCTTC.